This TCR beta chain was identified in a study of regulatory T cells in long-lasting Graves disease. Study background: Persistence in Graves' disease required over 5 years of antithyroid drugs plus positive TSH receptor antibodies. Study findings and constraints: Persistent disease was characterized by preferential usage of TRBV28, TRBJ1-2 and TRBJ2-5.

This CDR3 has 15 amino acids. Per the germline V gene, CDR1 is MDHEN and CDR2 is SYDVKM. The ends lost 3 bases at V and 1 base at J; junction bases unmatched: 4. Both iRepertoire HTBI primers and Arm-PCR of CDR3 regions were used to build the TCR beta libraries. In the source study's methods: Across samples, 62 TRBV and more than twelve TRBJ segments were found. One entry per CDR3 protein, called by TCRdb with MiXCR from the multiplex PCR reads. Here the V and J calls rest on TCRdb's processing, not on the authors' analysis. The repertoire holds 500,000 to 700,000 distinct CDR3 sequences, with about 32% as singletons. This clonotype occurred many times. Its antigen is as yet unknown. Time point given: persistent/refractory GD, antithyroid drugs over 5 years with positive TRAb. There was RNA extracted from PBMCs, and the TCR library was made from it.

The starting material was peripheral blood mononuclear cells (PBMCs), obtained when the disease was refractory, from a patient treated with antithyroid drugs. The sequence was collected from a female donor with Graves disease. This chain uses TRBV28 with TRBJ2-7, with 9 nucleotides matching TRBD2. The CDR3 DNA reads TGTGCCAGCAGTTTTTTGGCGGGAGGGTCCTACGAGCAGTACTTC. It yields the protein CASSFLAGGSYEQYF.